What follows describes a single TCR beta chain. Antigen specificity is unknown. A read error may account for a junction end that differs from germline. This specimen comes from a study of OX40 agonist ivuxolimab in advanced cancers. Overall study: Given to patients was ivuxolimab, an agonistic anti-OX40 (CD134) antibody. The eligibility criteria allowed prior anti-PD-1, anti-PD-L1 or anti-CTLA-4 therapy, and 40% had some. Study results and caveats: Undetermined was the antigen specificity of the expanded peripheral T cells. There were, on average, more expanded clones in CD8+ T cells than in CD4+.

Assay: immunoSEQ multiplex PCR; the TCRdb copy retains only in-frame clones and omits some. Among more than 85,000 clones listed, roughly nine tenths were seen once. Germline-derived CDR1 and CDR2 are MNHEY and SVGAGI. The CDR3 consists of 14 residues. The receptor was isolated from an adult with an advanced solid tumor such as melanoma, head and neck, liver or kidney cancer. The chain recombines TRBV6-5 with TRBJ2-3; D perhaps matches TRBD2 (5 bases). Specimen: CD4+ or CD8+ T cells sorted from blood, collected in a trial of the OX40 agonist ivuxolimab. This chain's CDR3 is CAGSQRTRTDTQYF. For the CDR3, the DNA is TGTGCCGGCAGCCAGCGTACTAGGACAGATACGCAGTATTTT.